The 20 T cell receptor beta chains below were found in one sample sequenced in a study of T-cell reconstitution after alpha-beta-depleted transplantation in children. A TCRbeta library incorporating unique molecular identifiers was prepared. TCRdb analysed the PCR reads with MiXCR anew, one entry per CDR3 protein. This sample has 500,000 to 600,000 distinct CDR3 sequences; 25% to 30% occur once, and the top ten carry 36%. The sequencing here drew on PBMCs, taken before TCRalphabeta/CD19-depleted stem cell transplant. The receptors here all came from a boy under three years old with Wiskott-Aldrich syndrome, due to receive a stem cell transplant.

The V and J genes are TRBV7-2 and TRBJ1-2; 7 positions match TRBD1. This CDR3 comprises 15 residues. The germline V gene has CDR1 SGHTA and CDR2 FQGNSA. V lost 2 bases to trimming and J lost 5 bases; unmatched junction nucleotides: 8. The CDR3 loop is CASSLPLLTGYGYTF. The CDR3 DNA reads TGTGCCAGCAGCTTACCCCTTTTGACAGGGTATGGCTACACCTTC. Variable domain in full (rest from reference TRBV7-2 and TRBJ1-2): GAGVSQSPSNKVTEKGKDVELRCDPISGHTALYWYRQSLGQGLEFLIYFQGNSAPDKSGLPSDRFSAERTGGSVSTLTIQRTQQEDSAVYLCASSLPLLTGYGYTFGSGTRLTVV.

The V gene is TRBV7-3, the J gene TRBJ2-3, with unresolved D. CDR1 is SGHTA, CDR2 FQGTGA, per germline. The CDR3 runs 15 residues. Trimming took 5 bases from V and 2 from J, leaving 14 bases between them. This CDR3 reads CASSPSQRATDTQYF. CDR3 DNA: TGTGCCAGCAGCCCCTCTCAAAGGGCCACAGATACGCAGTATTTT.

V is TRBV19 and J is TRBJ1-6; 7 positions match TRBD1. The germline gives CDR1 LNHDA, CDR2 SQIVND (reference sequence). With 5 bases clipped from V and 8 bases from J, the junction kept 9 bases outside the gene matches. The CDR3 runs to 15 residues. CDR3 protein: CASSGGQPGDSPLHF. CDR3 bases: TGTGCCAGTAGTGGGGGACAGCCGGGTGATTCACCCCTCCACTTT. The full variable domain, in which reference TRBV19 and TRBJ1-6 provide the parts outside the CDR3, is DGGITQSPKYLFRKEGQNVTLSCEQNLNHDAMYWYRQDPGQGLRLIYYSQIVNDFQKGDIAEGYSVSREKKESFPLTVTSAQKNPTAFYLCASSGGQPGDSPLHFGNGTRLTVT.

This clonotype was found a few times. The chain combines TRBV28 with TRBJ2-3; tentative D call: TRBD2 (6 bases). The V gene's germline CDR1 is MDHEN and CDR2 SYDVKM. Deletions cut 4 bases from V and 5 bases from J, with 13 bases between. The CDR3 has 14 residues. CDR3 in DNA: TGTGCCAGCAGTTCCCCGGGAGCGGGAGATACGCAGTATTTT. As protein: CASSSPGAGDTQYF.

As DNA, the CDR3 is TGTGCCAGCAAGGCAGGGTCCTTATTTAATAGCAATCAGCCCCAGCATTTT. Protein product: CASKAGSLFNSNQPQHF. The chain joins TRBV6-1 to TRBJ1-5, with D possibly matching TRBD1 (5 bases). Germline-derived CDR1 and CDR2 are MNHNS and SASEGT. V was trimmed by 7 bases and J by 0 bases, leaving 19 bases between them. CDR3 length: 17 amino acids.

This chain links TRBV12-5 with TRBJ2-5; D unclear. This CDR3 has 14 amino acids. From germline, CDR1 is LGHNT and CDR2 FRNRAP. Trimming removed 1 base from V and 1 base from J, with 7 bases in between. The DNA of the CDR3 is TGTGCTAGTGGTTTGGGAACAAGCCAAGAGACCCAGTACTTC. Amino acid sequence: CASGLGTSQETQYF.

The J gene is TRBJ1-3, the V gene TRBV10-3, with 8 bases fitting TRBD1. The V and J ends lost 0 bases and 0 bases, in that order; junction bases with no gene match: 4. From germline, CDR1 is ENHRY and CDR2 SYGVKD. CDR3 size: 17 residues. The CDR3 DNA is TGTGCCATCAGTGAGTCGGGACAGGCTAGCTCTGGAAACACCATATATTTT. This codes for CAISESGQASSGNTIYF.

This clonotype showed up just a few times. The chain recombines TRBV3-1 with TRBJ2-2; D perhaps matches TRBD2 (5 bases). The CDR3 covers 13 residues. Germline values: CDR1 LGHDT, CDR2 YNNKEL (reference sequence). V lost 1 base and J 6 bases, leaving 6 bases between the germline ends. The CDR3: CASSQGESGELFF. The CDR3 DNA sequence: TGTGCCAGCAGCCAAGGGGAGTCCGGGGAGCTGTTTTTT.

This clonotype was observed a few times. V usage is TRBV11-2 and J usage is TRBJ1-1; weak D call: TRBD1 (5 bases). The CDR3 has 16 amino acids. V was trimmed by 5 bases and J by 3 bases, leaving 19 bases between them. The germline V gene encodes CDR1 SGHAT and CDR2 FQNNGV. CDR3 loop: CASSLSRVKLDTEAFF. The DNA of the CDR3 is TGTGCCAGCAGCCTGTCCAGGGTTAAGTTGGACACTGAAGCTTTCTTT.

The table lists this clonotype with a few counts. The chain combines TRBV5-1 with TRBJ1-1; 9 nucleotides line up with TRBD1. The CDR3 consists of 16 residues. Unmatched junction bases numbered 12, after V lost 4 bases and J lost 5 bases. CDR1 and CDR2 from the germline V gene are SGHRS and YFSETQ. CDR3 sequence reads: CASSPGQGLPWTEAFF. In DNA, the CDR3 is TGCGCCAGCAGCCCGGGACAGGGTCTCCCGTGGACTGAAGCTTTCTTT.

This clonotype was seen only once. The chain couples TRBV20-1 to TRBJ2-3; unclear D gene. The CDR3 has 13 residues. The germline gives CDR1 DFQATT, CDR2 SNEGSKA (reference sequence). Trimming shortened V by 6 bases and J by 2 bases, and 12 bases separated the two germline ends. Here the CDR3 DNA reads TGCAGTGCCGACCATCGACACACAGATACGCAGTATTTT. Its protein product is CSADHRHTDTQYF.

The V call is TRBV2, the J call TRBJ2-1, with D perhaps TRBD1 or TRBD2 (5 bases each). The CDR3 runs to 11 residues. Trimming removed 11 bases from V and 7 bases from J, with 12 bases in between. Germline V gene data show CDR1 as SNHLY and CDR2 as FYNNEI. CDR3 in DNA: TGTGCCGGCCCGGGGCTGAATGAGCAGTTCTTC. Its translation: CAGPGLNEQFF.

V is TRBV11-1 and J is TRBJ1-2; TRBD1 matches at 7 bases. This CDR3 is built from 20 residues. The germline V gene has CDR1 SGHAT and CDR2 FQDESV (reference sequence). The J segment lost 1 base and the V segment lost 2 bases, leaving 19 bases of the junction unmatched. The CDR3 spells CASSLSRGGPGGIINYGYTF. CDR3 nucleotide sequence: TGTGCCAGCAGCTTAAGTCGGGGTGGTCCAGGGGGGATCATTAACTATGGCTACACCTTC.

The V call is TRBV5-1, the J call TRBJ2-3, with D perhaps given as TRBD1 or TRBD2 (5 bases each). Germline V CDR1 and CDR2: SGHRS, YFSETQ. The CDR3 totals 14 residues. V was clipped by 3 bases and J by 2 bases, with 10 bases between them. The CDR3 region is CASSYWDVTDTQYF. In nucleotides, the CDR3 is TGCGCCAGCAGCTACTGGGACGTCACAGATACGCAGTATTTT.

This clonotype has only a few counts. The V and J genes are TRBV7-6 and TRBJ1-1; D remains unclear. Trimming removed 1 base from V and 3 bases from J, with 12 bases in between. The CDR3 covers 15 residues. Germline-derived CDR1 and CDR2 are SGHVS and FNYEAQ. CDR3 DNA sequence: TGTGCCAGCAGCTTAGATTGGCAGCCGTACACTGAAGCTTTCTTT. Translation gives CASSLDWQPYTEAFF.

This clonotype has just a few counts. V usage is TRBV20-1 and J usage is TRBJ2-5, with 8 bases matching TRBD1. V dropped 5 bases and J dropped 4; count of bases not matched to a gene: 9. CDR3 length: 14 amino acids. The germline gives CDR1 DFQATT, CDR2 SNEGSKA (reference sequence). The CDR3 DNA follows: TGCAGTGCTTCCGGGACAGGTCTTGGAGAGACCCAGTACTTC. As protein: CSASGTGLGETQYF.

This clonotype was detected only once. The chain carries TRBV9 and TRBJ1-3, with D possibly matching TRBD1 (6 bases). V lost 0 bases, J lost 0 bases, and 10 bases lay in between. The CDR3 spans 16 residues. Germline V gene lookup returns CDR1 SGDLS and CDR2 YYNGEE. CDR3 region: CASSVVGTLSGNTIYF. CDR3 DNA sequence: TGTGCCAGCAGCGTAGTGGGGACACTCTCTGGAAACACCATATATTTT.

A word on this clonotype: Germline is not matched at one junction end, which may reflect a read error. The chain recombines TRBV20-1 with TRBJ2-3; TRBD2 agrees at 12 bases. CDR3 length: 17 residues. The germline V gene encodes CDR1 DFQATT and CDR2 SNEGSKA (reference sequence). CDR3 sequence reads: CCASRSSGRAGTDTQYF. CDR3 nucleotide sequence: TGCTGTGCTAGCCGTTCTAGCGGGAGGGCCGGGACAGATACGCAGTATTTT.

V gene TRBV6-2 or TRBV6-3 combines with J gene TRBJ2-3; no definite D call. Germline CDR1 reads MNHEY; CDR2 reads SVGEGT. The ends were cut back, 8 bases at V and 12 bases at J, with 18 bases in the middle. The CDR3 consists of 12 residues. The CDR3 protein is CASAYAGRSQYF. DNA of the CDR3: TGTGCCAGCGCCTATGCCGGAAGGAGTCAGTATTTT.

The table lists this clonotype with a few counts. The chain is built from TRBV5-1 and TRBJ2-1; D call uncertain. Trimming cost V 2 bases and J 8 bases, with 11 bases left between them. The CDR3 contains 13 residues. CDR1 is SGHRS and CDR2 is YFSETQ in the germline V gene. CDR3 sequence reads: CASSFSGLDEQFF. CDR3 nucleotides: TGCGCCAGCAGCTTTAGTGGTCTCGATGAGCAGTTCTTC.